This T cell receptor beta chain was sequenced in a study of PD-1 blockade in classical Hodgkin lymphoma (dated by TCRdb to the early 2020s). Background on the whole study: Nivolumab dosing was 3 mg/kg intravenously every 2 weeks, continuing until either disease progression or unacceptable toxicity. A peripheral blood immune signature of response to PD-1 blockade in classical Hodgkin lymphoma was defined using TCR beta sequencing and CyTOF.

V was cut back by 2 bases and J by 2 bases, leaving a gap of 4 bases between them. Its CDR3 holds 13 amino acids, cysteine through phenylalanine. The sequence is cut down to CDR3 DNA, 39 bases in frame from base 1. From a lookup of the germline V gene, CDR1 and CDR2 are MRHNA and SNTAGT. As concerns this clone: Its antigen is unknown. Per-base quality was not reported, and no clone a single base away is much larger than it.

The Qiagen DNeasy kit was used to extract genomic DNA from unsorted PBMCs and from the negatively selected CD4+ and CD8+ fractions. TCR beta CDR3 regions were amplified by immunoSEQ multiplex PCR using primers annealing to V and J segments. A synthetic immune receptor repertoire was used to minimize amplification bias, and any remaining bias was removed computationally after sequencing. From the authors' description of their analysis: Custom Python scripts were used to quantify repertoire diversity as the Shannon entropy index. Unsorted, CD4+ and CD8+ repertoires were analyzed separately, except for combined analyses in which CD4+ and CD8+ sequences were merged in silico. Clonal expansion was defined as at least a 2-fold frequency increase after treatment relative to C1D1, with a pseudocount of 0.5 for undetected baseline clones. Clones with 0 or 1 copy at C1D1 were classified as singleton clones, and clones with 2 or more copies were classified as non-singleton clones. Clones expanded in unsorted samples were assigned a CD4+, CD8+ or unknown annotation through matching of protein sequences in sorted samples from the same patient. Wilcoxon tests on paired samples were used to test diversity changes from C1D1 to C4D1. TCRdb re-hosts the immuneACCESS table, in-frame sequences only. Its copies lack some clones; in the studies checked, an unresolved V gene accounts for under half of them, and the cause for the rest is not known. D and trimming come from the DNA, and the V and J calls and clone size come from that table. This sample gives 100,000 to 120,000 clones in total; 89% of them show up just once. 15% to 20% of the sample is held by the ten biggest clonotypes.

Results the study describes overall, beyond this receptor: A significant rise by C4D1 was seen in CD4+ but not CD8+ TCR diversity (p=0.0027 vs p=0.16), with the rise being most apparent in complete responders (p=0.02). The study was limited to a single clinical trial cohort, and causes of repertoire differences, possibly disease activity or prior therapy, remained undefined. Baseline TCR diversity was reported to be lower in newly diagnosed patients than in healthy donors and to be lower still in relapsed/refractory patients. Diversity was lower in patients who began nivolumab less than 1 year after ASCT, so these patients were left out of later analyses to avoid confounding by immune reconstitution. Trial patients achieving complete response had baseline diversity similar to newly diagnosed patients, whereas partial responders and progressors had significantly lower diversity.

The time point label corresponds to: cycle 2 day 1 (C2D1) of nivolumab. All trial patients had relapsed after autologous stem cell transplantation, with cohorts A, B and C differing in prior brentuximab vedotin exposure. A total of fewer than 65 patients with relapsed/refractory classical Hodgkin lymphoma made up the trial cohort, and each patient's best overall response was complete response, partial response or progressive disease. In the multi-cohort phase II CheckMate 205 trial, trial patients received single-agent nivolumab. An independent review committee assessed best overall response by applying the 2007 International Working Group response criteria. Trial PBMCs were collected just before the start of nivolumab (C1D1) and during therapy at cycle 2 day 1 and cycle 4 day 1. After peripheral blood was drawn into 8 mL Vacutainer Cell Preparation Tubes, PBMCs were isolated by centrifugation and then cryopreserved.

The specimen was peripheral blood mononuclear cells (PBMCs), collected before the second cycle of nivolumab. Recombination connected TRBV6-4 to TRBJ2-1; the D gene cannot be resolved reliably. This TCR was sampled from a human donor with classical Hodgkin lymphoma. The DNA sequence is given as TGTGCCAGCAGTGACGGAACCTACAATGAGCAGTTCTTC. Translated, this gives CASSDGTYNEQFF.